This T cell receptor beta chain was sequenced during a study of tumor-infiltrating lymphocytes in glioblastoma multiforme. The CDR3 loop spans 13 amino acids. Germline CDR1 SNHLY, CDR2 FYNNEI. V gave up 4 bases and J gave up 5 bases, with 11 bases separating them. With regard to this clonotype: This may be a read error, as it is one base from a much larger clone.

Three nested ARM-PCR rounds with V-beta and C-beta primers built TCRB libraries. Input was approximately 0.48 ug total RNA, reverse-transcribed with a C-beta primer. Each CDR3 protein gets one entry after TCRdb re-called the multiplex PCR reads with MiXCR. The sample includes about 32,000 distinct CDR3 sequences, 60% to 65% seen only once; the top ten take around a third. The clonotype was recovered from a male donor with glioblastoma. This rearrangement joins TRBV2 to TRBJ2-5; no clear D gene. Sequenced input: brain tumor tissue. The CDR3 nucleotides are TGTGCCAGCAGTGGGACCCATAGGGAGACCCAGTACTTC. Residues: CASSGTHRETQYF.